The clone carrying this TCR beta chain was detected many times. The antigen remains unidentified. These data are taken from a study of T cells in Graves' hyperthyroidism and ophthalmopathy. Amplified regions were TCR beta CDR3 sequences from RNA transcripts. First-round RT-PCR targeting the TCR CDR3 was performed with the HTBI primer set. Each CDR3 protein gets one entry after TCRdb re-called the multiplex PCR reads with MiXCR. This table has some 250,000 distinct CDR3 sequences, approximately 14% appearing once. General study findings and limits: The blood repertoire included most of the expanded thyroid clonotypes above 0.001.

The CDR3 is made up of 14 amino acids. V was clipped by 3 bases and J by 1 base, with 8 bases between them. The germline CDR1 and CDR2 sequences are KGHSH and LQKENI. Lactation, pregnancy, other autoimmune disease or uncontrolled infection led to exclusion of patients. Input material: blood. V usage is TRBV18 and J usage is TRBJ2-3; D is unclear. The TCR originated in a woman aged 40 to 49 with Graves' hyperthyroidism that later progressed to Graves' ophthalmopathy. The CDR3 sequence: CASSPNKGTDTQYF. The DNA for the CDR3 is TGTGCCAGCTCACCGAATAAAGGCACAGATACGCAGTATTTT.